This T cell receptor beta chain emerged from a study of T cells in Graves' hyperthyroidism and ophthalmopathy. TCR beta CDR3 sequences were amplified from RNA transcripts. RT-PCR in the first round (using the HTBI primer set) targeted the TCR CDR3. Each CDR3 protein is one row after TCRdb ran MiXCR on the multiplex PCR reads. The sample comprises about 360,000 distinct CDR3 sequences, about 13% of which are singletons, and around 9.2% rests with the top ten. Germline CDR1 DFQATT, CDR2 SNEGSKA (reference sequence). Germline trimming cut 5 bases from V and 6 bases from J; bases unmatched to any gene: 8. The CDR3 contains 14 residues. At least ten counts were recorded for this clonotype.

The sequenced material came from blood. The chain has TRBV20-1 and TRBJ2-1; 9 nucleotides match TRBD2. The sequence was collected from a woman aged 18-35 years with Graves' hyperthyroidism. In DNA, the CDR3 is TGCAGTGCTCCCTTACTAGCGGGCACCAATGAGCAGTTCTTC. Translating it yields CSAPLLAGTNEQFF.